The rows below give T cell receptor beta chains drawn from one sample of a study of blood T cells in healthy people across ages. MiXCR was run by TCRdb on the 5' RACE reads, yielding one entry per CDR3 protein. In the table there are approximately 850,000 distinct CDR3 sequences, over 45% of which are singletons. The sequenced sample consisted of blood. The receptor set was obtained from a man younger than 40 in good health. Each CDR3 is given with its conserved first and last residue. D genes are given only for firm matches. For some rows the clone size is stated as once, few or many, or as a class when expanded; others skip it.

>15|-|TRBD2|TRBJ2-3|TRBV7-9
CASSPLLAYTDTQYF
TGTGCCAGCAGCCCCCTACTAGCGTACACAGATACGCAGTATTTT
>15|-|TRBD1|TRBJ1-4|TRBV15
CATSRNRGSNEKLFF
TGTGCCACCAGCAGGAACAGGGGGAGTAATGAAAAACTGTTTTTT
>15|few|-|TRBJ2-3|TRBV13
CASSFQGPPTDTQYF
TGTGCCAGCAGCTTCCAAGGTCCCCCCACAGATACGCAGTATTTT
>13|-|-|TRBJ2-7|TRBV10-3
CAMTFGQSYEQYF
TGTGCCATGACTTTCGGACAGTCCTACGAGCAGTACTTC
>14|-|-|TRBJ2-7|TRBV6-6
CASNSGQTNYEQYF
TGTGCCAGTAACTCCGGACAGACCAACTACGAGCAGTACTTC
>14|few|-|TRBJ2-1|TRBV5-1
CASSFLDPDNEQFF
TGCGCCAGCAGCTTCCTTGACCCGGACAATGAGCAGTTCTTC
>14|-|TRBD1|TRBJ2-3|TRBV20-1
CSATWDSSSDAQYF
TGCAGTGCTACCTGGGACAGCAGCTCCGATGCGCAGTATTTT
>13|-|TRBD2|TRBJ2-7|TRBV7-2
CASSLVAGGEQYF
TGTGCCAGCAGCTTAGTAGCGGGGGGCGAGCAGTACTTC
>14|-|-|TRBJ1-1|TRBV6-5
CASIGREEDTEAFF
TGTGCCAGCATAGGGCGGGAGGAGGACACTGAAGCTTTCTTT
>16|-|TRBD2|TRBJ2-1|TRBV9
CASSAPTSGGDNEQFF
TGTGCCAGCAGCGCCCCGACTAGCGGAGGAGACAATGAGCAGTTCTTC
>17|-|-|TRBJ1-2|TRBV11-2
CASSPPEGRRANCGYTF
TGTGCCAGCAGCCCGCCGGAGGGGAGAAGGGCTAACTGTGGCTACACCTTC
>14|few|-|TRBJ2-3|TRBV7-2
CASSRLVNTDTQYF
TGTGCCAGCAGCCGACTAGTCAACACAGATACGCAGTATTTT
>16|-|-|TRBJ2-3|TRBV6-6
CASSSLGQLSTDTQYF
TGTGCCAGCAGTTCACTTGGACAGCTTAGCACAGATACGCAGTATTTT
>14|few|-|TRBJ2-7|TRBV9
CASSTTGSTYEQYF
TGTGCCAGCAGCACGACAGGCAGTACCTACGAGCAGTACTTC
>13|few|TRBD2|TRBJ2-5|TRBV20-1
CSARDGREGTQYF
TGCAGTGCTAGAGATGGGCGGGAGGGGACCCAGTACTTC
>14|few|-|TRBJ2-7|TRBV3-1
CASSQDLQDYEQYF
TGTGCCAGCAGCCAAGATCTTCAAGACTACGAGCAGTACTTC
>13|-|-|TRBJ1-2|TRBV20-1
CSARLAETYGYTF
TGCAGTGCCCGGTTGGCAGAGACATATGGCTACACCTTC
>14|few|TRBD2|TRBJ2-7|TRBV28
CASSSGTMPYEQYF
TGTGCCAGCAGTTCCGGGACTATGCCGTACGAGCAGTACTTC
>12|-|-|TRBJ2-3|TRBV2
CASTPGRDTQYF
TGTGCCAGCACTCCAGGGAGAGATACGCAGTATTTT
>15|once|-|TRBJ1-6|TRBV9
CASRARVDNNSPLHF
TGTGCCAGCAGAGCGCGCGTCGACAATAATTCACCCCTCCACTTT
>16|few|TRBD2|TRBJ2-3|TRBV5-1
CASSLMASGTTDTQYF
TGCGCCAGCAGCTTGATGGCTAGCGGGACCACAGATACGCAGTATTTT
>15|-|-|TRBJ2-5|TRBV27
CASSARQPRGQTQYF
TGTGCCAGCAGTGCCCGCCAGCCCAGGGGACAGACCCAGTACTTC
>16|-|-|TRBJ1-6|TRBV20-1
CSARVAQGMSDSPLHF
TGCAGTGCTAGAGTGGCTCAGGGAATGTCCGATTCACCCCTCCACTTT
>14|-|-|TRBJ2-1|TRBV27
CASSFGVTGSGWFF
TGTGCCAGCAGTTTTGGCGTAACCGGGTCGGGTTGGTTCTTC
>14|-|-|TRBJ2-7|TRBV20-1
CSASRGSATYEQYF
TGCAGTGCTAGTAGGGGGTCCGCTACCTACGAGCAGTACTTC
>14|-|-|TRBJ1-1|TRBV20-1
CSASWLGLNTEAFF
TGCAGTGCTAGCTGGCTAGGCCTGAACACTGAAGCTTTTTTT
>13|-|-|TRBJ1-2|TRBV6-6
CAIGVGEDYGYTF
TGTGCCATAGGGGTTGGGGAGGACTATGGCTACACCTTC
>16|-|-|TRBJ2-1|TRBV7-9
CASSTQGGGKTNEQFF
TGTGCCAGCAGCACACAGGGTGGGGGTAAAACGAATGAGCAGTTCTTC